The entry below gives a single TCR beta chain sequence along with its context. The antigen is unknown. The V end lost 4 bases, the J end lost 1 base, and 8 bases lay between the germline ends. This CDR3 contains 14 residues. Looked up from germline, CDR1 is SGHTS and CDR2 is YDEGEE. The data were obtained in a study of cytomegalovirus exposure and HLA in healthy donors. 60 Vbeta and 13 Jbeta primers were used in PCR. Assay used: immunoSEQ multiplex PCR; TCRdb lists only in-frame clones, some missing. The table has some 180,000 clones, around 88% seen once. Findings and limits, study-wide: Being productive about 90% or about 30% of the time was typical of most TCR beta V segments in an earlier analysis.

The chain links TRBV5-8 to TRBJ2-2; D uncertain. This receptor was identified in a man aged 35-49 years in good health and CMV-seropositive. Sequenced input: PBMCs. Here the CDR3 DNA reads TGTGCCAGCAGCCTGGTACAGAACACCGGGGAGCTGTTTTTT. It yields the protein CASSLVQNTGELFF.